The 3 T cell receptor beta chains below were found in one sample sequenced in a study of blood T cell repertoires in COVID-19. This table comes from immunoSEQ multiplex PCR, and its TCRdb copy is limited to in-frame clones, with some not included. Counted here are approximately 28,000 clones, more than 90% occurring once; the ten biggest clones make up around 8.2%. Sequencing was done on a sample of peripheral blood. Receptors were obtained from a man between 65 and 80 years old with active or convalescent COVID-19.

This chain connects TRBV7-8 to TRBJ1-2; the match to TRBD1 covers 9 bases. Germline trimming cut 5 bases from V and 5 bases from J; bases unmatched to any gene: 3. The CDR3 consists of 13 residues. Germline V gene lookup returns CDR1 SGHVS and CDR2 FQNEAQ. The CDR3 DNA sequence: TGTGCCAGCAGCCGTGGACAGGGGTATGGCTACACCTTC. This gives the protein CASSRGQGYGYTF.

V gene TRBV11-3 combines with J gene TRBJ2-5, with a tentative D call TRBD1 (6 bases). This CDR3 region has 14 residues. Germline CDR1 is SGHNT and CDR2 is YENEEA. V was clipped by 5 bases and J by 5 bases, with 15 bases between them. The DNA of the CDR3 is TGTGCCAGCAGCCCGTTTACAGGGCACGAGACCCAGTACTTC. Protein: CASSPFTGHETQYF.

V and J are TRBV14 and TRBJ1-1, with D possibly TRBD1 on 5 matching bases. V was clipped by 2 bases and J by 1 base, with 8 bases between them. Germline-derived CDR1 and CDR2 are SGHDN and FVKESK. The CDR3 is 14 amino acids. CDR3 sequence (DNA): TGTGCCAGCAGCCAACAGGGTTGGAACACTGAAGCTTTCTTT. The encoded protein is CASSQQGWNTEAFF.